This note documents a single TCR beta chain sequence. Clones were read by immunoSEQ multiplex PCR, and TCRdb kept only the in-frame ones, dropping some. The sample consists of tens of thousands of clones, around 87% of them appearing once. CDR3 length: 13 amino acids. Deletions cut 3 bases from V and 1 base from J, with 7 bases between. Looked up from germline, CDR1 is SGHRS and CDR2 is YFSETQ. The sample belongs to a study of control samples from healthy donors and cancer patients. The receptor was isolated from a man over 45 in good health. This sequence joins TRBV5-1 and TRBJ1-2; D is possibly TRBD1 (5 bases). Sequences were obtained from blood. CDR3 nucleotide sequence: TGCGCCAGCAGCTCGCAGGGTAACTATGGCTACACCTTC. As protein: CASSSQGNYGYTF.